The 30 T cell receptor beta chains below were found in one sample sequenced in a study of blood T cell repertoires in COVID-19. This table comes from immunoSEQ multiplex PCR, and its TCRdb copy is limited to in-frame clones, with some not included. Of under 90,000 clones detected, more than 85% appear once; the ten largest clones hold more than 5.5%. The sequencing input was peripheral blood. Receptors originate from a man aged 35-49 years with COVID-19, enrolled during active disease.

This clone was recorded once. This chain links TRBV5-1 with TRBJ1-1, with 7 bases aligning to TRBD1. The CDR3 runs to 12 residues. The V gene's germline CDR1 is SGHRS and CDR2 YFSETQ. V shed 4 bases and J 10 bases; nucleotides not matched to a gene: 7. The CDR3: CASSITGEGAFF. Here the CDR3 DNA reads TGCGCCAGCAGCATCACAGGGGAAGGAGCTTTCTTT.

The V call is TRBV5-1, the J call TRBJ2-7, with 10 bases identical to TRBD1. Germline V gene data show CDR1 as SGHRS and CDR2 as YFSETQ. The CDR3 is made up of 16 amino acids. V lost 4 bases to trimming and J lost 6 bases; unmatched junction nucleotides: 13. The CDR3: CASSLVGGTGDREQYF. The CDR3 nucleotides read TGCGCCAGCAGCCTGGTCGGCGGGACAGGGGATCGCGAGCAGTACTTC.

This clone has only one observation. The chain combines TRBV5-4 with TRBJ2-7; weak D call: TRBD2 (6 bases). V gave up 4 bases and J gave up 6 bases, with 11 bases separating them. The CDR3 length is 12 residues. CDR1 and CDR2 (germline): SGHNT, YYREEE (reference sequence). In nucleotides, the CDR3 is TGTGCCAGCAGCAGAACCGGGGGCGAGCAGTACTTC. It specifies CASSRTGGEQYF.

The chain combines TRBV9 with TRBJ2-3, with 10 bases lining up with TRBD1. Germline-derived CDR1 and CDR2 are SGDLS and YYNGEE. The CDR3 extends over 17 amino acids. V shed 0 bases and J 0 bases; nucleotides not matched to a gene: 4. This CDR3 is CASSVATGQGSTDTQYF. DNA for the CDR3: TGTGCCAGCAGCGTAGCTACGGGACAGGGGAGCACAGATACGCAGTATTTT.

The chain couples TRBV27 to TRBJ1-5; D gene unclear. This CDR3 spans 14 amino acids. Trimming removed 4 bases at V and 5 bases at J, with 12 bases between. Germline V gene sequence: CDR1 MNHEY, CDR2 SMNVEV (reference sequence). CDR3 protein: CASSSYRTDQPQHF. The CDR3 nucleotides read TGTGCCAGCAGTTCCTACCGAACCGATCAGCCCCAGCATTTT.

The V and J genes are TRBV7-9 and TRBJ1-1; D possibly corresponds to TRBD1 (6 bases). The length of the CDR3 is 12 residues. Germline V CDR1 and CDR2: SEHNR, FQNEAQ (reference sequence). The V end was cut by 8 bases, the J end by 3 bases, with 10 bases between. The DNA for the CDR3 is TGTGCCAGCGGACAGACGGACACTGAAGCTTTCTTT. As protein: CASGQTDTEAFF. Supplemented by reference TRBV7-9 and TRBJ1-1, the full variable domain reads DTGVSQNPRHKITKRGQNVTFRCDPISEHNRLYWYRQTLGQGPEFLTYFQNEAQLEKSRLLSDRFSAERPKGSFSTLEIQRTEQGDSAMYLCASGQTDTEAFFGQGTRLTVV.

This chain links TRBV9 with TRBJ1-5; D gene ambiguous. V was cut by 4 bases and J by 0 bases, with 11 bases left in between. The length of the CDR3 is 15 residues. The germline V gene encodes CDR1 SGDLS and CDR2 YYNGEE. CDR3 protein: CASSSEQDSNQPQHF. The CDR3, as DNA: TGTGCCAGCAGCTCAGAGCAGGATAGCAATCAGCCCCAGCATTTT.

The chain combines TRBV5-1 with TRBJ2-3, with D possibly matching TRBD2 (7 bases). With 0 bases removed from V and 4 bases from J, the gap between germline ends came to 12 bases. From germline, CDR1 is SGHRS and CDR2 YFSETQ. The CDR3 spans 15 residues. The CDR3 here is CASSLDRGGADTQYF. CDR3 sequence (DNA): TGCGCCAGCAGCTTGGATCGCGGGGGCGCAGATACGCAGTATTTT.

The V gene is TRBV6-1, the J gene TRBJ1-5; 8 positions match TRBD1. Looked up from germline, CDR1 is MNHNS and CDR2 is SASEGT. CDR3 size: 17 residues. The ends lost 1 base at V and 7 bases at J; junction bases unmatched: 12. CDR3 in DNA: TGTGCCAGCAGTGAAGGAAGGACAGGGTCGGGGAAACAGCCCCAGCATTTT. Translation: CASSEGRTGSGKQPQHF.

The rearrangement links TRBV9 to TRBJ1-1; D is ambiguous. This CDR3 has 13 residues. Germline V gene lookup returns CDR1 SGDLS and CDR2 YYNGEE. Trimming shortened V by 0 bases and J by 7 bases, and 10 bases separated the two germline ends. CDR3 residues: CASSVEGGGEAFF. The CDR3 nucleotides read TGTGCCAGCAGCGTAGAGGGAGGAGGTGAAGCTTTCTTT.

This chain uses TRBV18 with TRBJ2-7; 7 positions agree with TRBD1. Germline trimming cut 3 bases from V and 1 base from J; bases unmatched to any gene: 3. Per germline, CDR1 KGHSH and CDR2 LQKENI. The CDR3 is made up of 14 amino acids. CDR3 protein: CASSPGTASYEQYF. CDR3 bases: TGTGCCAGCTCACCGGGGACAGCTTCCTACGAGCAGTACTTC.

This chain uses TRBV30 with TRBJ2-2, with D possibly TRBD1 on 6 matching bases. The germline CDR1 and CDR2 sequences are GTSNPN and SVGIG (reference sequence). V lost 1 base and J 9 bases, leaving 9 bases between the germline ends. The CDR3 totals 12 residues. DNA for the CDR3: TGTGCCTGGAGTGACAGGGTCCGGGAGCTGTTTTTT. Residues: CAWSDRVRELFF.

V is TRBV18 and J is TRBJ2-4; a possible D gene is TRBD1 (5 bases). Germline V gene lookup returns CDR1 KGHSH and CDR2 LQKENI. V was cut by 6 bases and J by 5 bases, with 14 bases left in between. This CDR3 has 14 residues. CDR3: CASSPDSKENIQYF. CDR3 nucleotide sequence: TGTGCCAGCTCGCCCGACAGCAAAGAAAACATTCAGTACTTC.

J is TRBJ1-5 and V is TRBV7-8, with D possibly being TRBD1 (5 bases). CDR3 length equals 14 residues. The V gene lost 3 bases and the J gene lost 1 base, with 7 bases spanning the gap. Germline V gene lookup returns CDR1 SGHVS and CDR2 FQNEAQ. CDR3 coding DNA: TGTGCCAGCAGCTTCCGGGGGAGCAATCAGCCCCAGCATTTT. Translated: CASSFRGSNQPQHF.

This clone has a handful of counts. This chain's CDR3 is CASSYGPTGGDQPQHF. In nucleotides, the CDR3 is TGTGCCAGCAGTTACGGGCCGACAGGGGGGGATCAGCCCCAGCATTTT. This chain connects TRBV6-2 or TRBV6-3 to TRBJ1-5, with TRBD1 identical over 9 bases. V trimming: 2 bases; J trimming: 5 bases; junction bases outside the gene matches: 7. Germline V gene data show CDR1 as MNHEY and CDR2 as SVGEGT. The CDR3 length is 16 residues.

Remarks on this clone: Sequence at one end of the junction differs from germline and may be a read error. The chain has TRBV7-8 and TRBJ2-7; 11 bases map to TRBD1. The CDR3 totals 13 residues. Germline lookup yields CDR1 SGHVS and CDR2 FQNEAQ. This chain's CDR3 is CASSSMAGTGGNF. The CDR3 DNA sequence: TGTGCCAGCAGCTCGATGGCCGGGACAGGGGGGAACTTC.

The chain links TRBV6-5 to TRBJ1-2; 7 bases are shared with TRBD1. CDR3 length: 14 residues. Germline loops: CDR1 MNHEY, CDR2 SVGAGI. With 5 bases clipped from V and 3 bases from J, the junction kept 6 bases outside the gene matches. CDR3 nucleotide sequence: TGTGCCAGCAGTACCGGGACAGCTTACTATGGCTACACCTTC. Translation: CASSTGTAYYGYTF.

The rearrangement uses TRBV28 and TRBJ1-5, with 7 bases fitting TRBD1. The closer fit of TRBJ2-3 to the DNA end suggests the J call may be wrong. The CDR3 contains 16 residues. Germline V CDR1 and CDR2: MDHEN, SYDVKM. For the CDR3, the DNA is TGTGCCAGCATCATGGGGTCAGGGGGTATGGATCAGCCCCAGTATTTT. Its translation is CASIMGSGGMDQPQYF.

This clone is a singleton in its sample. The chain is built from TRBV4-1 and TRBJ2-1; tentatively, D is TRBD2 (7 bases). V was clipped by 7 bases and J by 7 bases, with 20 bases between them. This CDR3 comprises 15 residues. Germline V CDR1 and CDR2: MGHRA, YSYEKL. CDR3 sequence: CASNLPGGNRNEQFF. The CDR3 nucleotides read TGCGCCAGCAACCTGCCGGGGGGCAATCGTAATGAGCAGTTCTTC.

This chain links TRBV2 with TRBJ1-2; 8 nucleotides align to TRBD1. Per germline, CDR1 SNHLY and CDR2 FYNNEI. V dropped 1 base and J dropped 4; count of bases not matched to a gene: 2. The CDR3 sequence is 14 residues long. DNA for the CDR3: TGTGCCAGCAGTGAAGGGGGACAGGCCTATGGCTACACCTTC. This translates into CASSEGGQAYGYTF.

This chain joins TRBV7-9 and TRBJ2-4, with D maybe TRBD1 (6 bases). Germline V CDR1 and CDR2: SEHNR, FQNEAQ (reference sequence). This CDR3 region has 19 residues. Trimming stripped 4 bases from V and 0 bases from J, with 22 bases between. CDR3 DNA: TGTGCCAGCAGCTCAGGGGACCCTACAGAGCGACTAGCCAAAAACATTCAGTACTTC. Translating gives CASSSGDPTERLAKNIQYF.

The chain employs TRBV5-1 and TRBJ2-1; 8 positions agree with TRBD1. CDR3 length: 15 residues. V dropped 0 bases and J dropped 3; count of bases not matched to a gene: 2. The germline CDR1 and CDR2 sequences are SGHRS and YFSETQ. CDR3 sequence (DNA): TGCGCCAGCAGCTTGGCCGGGACAGGCTACAATGAGCAGTTCTTC. Translation: CASSLAGTGYNEQFF.

This chain uses TRBV3-1 (or the pseudogene TRBV3-2) with TRBJ1-6; D is undetermined. Trimming stripped 4 bases from V and 9 bases from J, with 22 bases between. This CDR3 region has 17 residues. Germline CDR1 reads LGHDT; CDR2 reads YNNKEL (reference sequence). The chain's CDR3 is CASSLSTKRTGISPLHF. CDR3 nucleotides: TGTGCCAGCAGCCTCTCAACCAAAAGGACGGGAATTTCACCCCTCCACTTT.

The gene calls are TRBV28 and TRBJ2-2; possible D gene TRBD2, 6 bases. The CDR3 extends over 14 amino acids. Germline assignment: CDR1 MDHEN and CDR2 SYDVKM. Trimming removed 8 bases from V and 0 bases from J, with 10 bases in between. The CDR3 coding sequence is TGTGCCAGCGGCTGGGACTCGAACACCGGGGAGCTGTTTTTT. This gives the protein CASGWDSNTGELFF.

The gene calls are TRBV6-5 and TRBJ1-4; D unclear. Germline-derived CDR1 and CDR2 are MNHEY and SVGAGI. V lost 7 bases to trimming and J lost 0 bases, with 12 bases between them. The CDR3 is made up of 15 amino acids. CDR3 coding DNA: TGTGCCAGCACTCCTGAGAGCTCAACTAATGAAAAACTGTTTTTT. Amino acids: CASTPESSTNEKLFF.

The chain combines TRBV3-1 (or the pseudogene TRBV3-2) with TRBJ2-2, with a possible D match to TRBD2 (5 bases). Trimming pared 1 base from V and 2 bases from J, leaving 8 bases between. The CDR3 has 15 amino acids. Germline V gene lookup returns CDR1 LGHDT and CDR2 YNNKEL (reference sequence). The CDR3 loop reads CASSQVEGNTGELFF. The DNA of the CDR3 is TGTGCCAGCAGCCAAGTCGAGGGCAACACCGGGGAGCTGTTTTTT.

The chain has TRBV11-2 and TRBJ1-3, with D possibly being TRBD1 (5 bases). The CDR3 covers 18 residues. The germline V and J ends were trimmed by 1 base and 0 bases, with 16 bases remaining between them. The germline CDR1 and CDR2 sequences are SGHAT and FQNNGV. The CDR3 DNA follows: TGTGCCAGCAGCTTAGGGGCTCGGACAAGGTTCTCTGGAAACACCATATATTTT. This sequence encodes CASSLGARTRFSGNTIYF.

CDR3 nucleotide sequence: TGTGCCAGCAGTCCGTCCACTAGCGGGAACCACGAGCAGTACTTC. Amino acids: CASSPSTSGNHEQYF. V and J are TRBV2 and TRBJ2-7; TRBD2 matches 10 bases. From germline, CDR1 is SNHLY and CDR2 FYNNEI. Trimming cost V 5 bases and J 5 bases; bases outside gene matches: 9. This CDR3 has 15 residues.

This chain links TRBV19 with TRBJ2-3, with D possibly TRBD2 on 7 matching bases. The CDR3 runs to 15 residues. Germline loops: CDR1 LNHDA, CDR2 SQIVND (reference sequence). Trimming took off 6 bases at V and 1 base at J, with 14 bases between the two ends. CDR3 amino acids: CASRREGGGTDTQYF. For the CDR3, the DNA is TGTGCCAGTAGACGGGAAGGGGGGGGCACAGATACGCAGTATTTT.

This clone was found a few times. The chain carries TRBV5-1 and TRBJ2-7; 10 bases are a match to TRBD1. The ends lost 2 bases at V and 6 bases at J; junction bases unmatched: 8. Germline V gene data show CDR1 as SGHRS and CDR2 as YFSETQ. This CDR3 spans 15 amino acids. The chain's CDR3 is CASSFTPGQGSEQYF. CDR3 sequence (DNA): TGCGCCAGCAGCTTTACCCCGGGACAGGGGAGCGAGCAGTACTTC.